This T cell receptor beta chain is drawn from a study of blood T cell repertoires in COVID-19. Study context: Acute and convalescent COVID-19 samples came from the United States, Italy and Spain. PBMCs, B-cell-depleted T cells, or T cells provided the cDNA or gDNA that made up the material.

The V end was cut by 6 bases, the J end by 1 base, with 8 bases between. CDR3 length: 13 residues. From germline, CDR1 is SGHRS and CDR2 YFSETQ. Allocation to cohorts depended on clinical history reported by the participants. Authors' methods: Reference gene primer amplification gave estimated nucleated cell counts. The table came from immunoSEQ multiplex PCR; TCRdb's copy has only in-frame clones and leaves some out. The D gene and trimming were derived from the DNA, and the V and J assignments and clone size from that table. The data contain approximately 300,000 clones, about 85% of them singletons.

The receptor's source is a woman in her twenties or thirties who had been exposed to COVID-19. The chain employs TRBV5-1 and TRBJ2-1, with D possibly TRBD2 on 5 matching bases. The sample comprised PBMCs or T cells enriched from blood (not recorded which). The CDR3 region has the DNA TGCGCCAGCAACCCGGGGTCCTACAATGAGCAGTTCTTC. As protein: CASNPGSYNEQFF.